The 28 T cell receptor beta chains reported below all come from one sample, sequenced in a study of identical twins. TCRdb fed the 5' RACE reads into MiXCR, producing one record per CDR3 protein. The table records around 530,000 distinct CDR3 sequences, roughly 15% of them present only once. This sample was shared with a second study, whose subject was yellow fever vaccine responses in identical twins.

The sequenced sample consisted of CD4+ T cells sorted from blood. Source of these receptors: a woman between 18 and 29 years old in good health.

This chain connects TRBV7-9 to TRBJ2-3; the D gene could be TRBD1 or TRBD2 (5 bases each). Germline V gene lookup returns CDR1 SEHNR and CDR2 FQNEAQ (reference sequence). V gave up 5 bases and J gave up 1 base, with 16 bases separating them. The CDR3 contains 16 residues. This chain's CDR3 is CASSLPGALGTDTQYF. The CDR3 nucleotides are TGTGCCAGCAGCCTCCCCGGGGCTCTAGGCACAGATACGCAGTATTTT.

This clonotype was observed a few times. The chain links TRBV27 to TRBJ1-6, with D perhaps TRBD1 (6 bases). V was clipped by 2 bases and J by 11 bases, with 16 bases between them. CDR1 MNHEY and CDR2 SMNVEV come from the germline V gene (reference sequence). The CDR3 covers 15 residues. CDR3 sequence: CASSLGGGFGAPLHF. CDR3 DNA: TGTGCCAGCAGTTTAGGGGGCGGATTTGGAGCACCCCTCCACTTT.

The chain carries TRBV3-1 and TRBJ1-2; tentative D call: TRBD1 (5 bases). V was trimmed by 4 bases and J by 4 bases, leaving 22 bases between them. The CDR3 sequence is 17 residues long. Per germline, CDR1 LGHDT and CDR2 YNNKEL (reference sequence). The CDR3 sequence is CASSRSREPTPIYGYTF. DNA of the CDR3: TGTGCCAGCAGCCGCAGCAGGGAGCCTACACCCATCTATGGCTACACCTTC.

This clonotype was picked up many times. The chain couples TRBV29-1 to TRBJ2-1; 11 nucleotides align to TRBD2. Germline V gene sequence: CDR1 SQVTM, CDR2 ANQGSEA. The trim removed 6 bases at V and 4 bases at J, leaving 14 bases unmatched. The CDR3 contains 17 residues. The CDR3 loop reads CSVVKWASGRTYNEQFF. The CDR3 DNA is TGCAGCGTAGTTAAGTGGGCTAGCGGGAGGACATACAATGAGCAGTTCTTC.

The CDR3 sequence: CASKSAHTQYF. In nucleotides, the CDR3 is TGTGCCAGCAAGTCGGCGCATACGCAGTATTTT. V and J are TRBV7-9 and TRBJ2-3; no reliable D call. This CDR3 contains 11 residues. V was pared by 7 bases and J by 7 bases, with 9 bases between. Germline CDR1 and CDR2: SEHNR and FQNEAQ (reference sequence).

With regard to this clonotype: The junction does not match germline at one end; this may be a read error. The chain links TRBV27 to TRBJ2-3; D is possibly TRBD2 (6 bases). Germline-derived CDR1 and CDR2 are MNHEY and SMNVEV (reference sequence). The CDR3 totals 16 residues. The CDR3 region has the DNA TGTGCCAGCAGTTTCACCGGGACTTCTAGCACAGATAGGCAGTATTTT. It is translated as CASSFTGTSSTDRQYF.

The chain has TRBV20-1 and TRBJ2-7; possible D gene TRBD1, 6 bases. The CDR3 consists of 13 residues. V was trimmed by 5 bases and J by 8 bases, leaving 19 bases between them. Per the germline V gene, CDR1 is DFQATT and CDR2 is SNEGSKA (reference sequence). As DNA, the CDR3 is TGCAGTGCTTATTCCCGGACAGCGGAGAAGCAGTACGTC. This gives the protein CSAYSRTAEKQYV.

The table lists this clonotype with a few counts. This sequence joins TRBV3-1 and TRBJ1-2; D is ambiguous. The CDR3 contains 13 residues. Germline lookup yields CDR1 LGHDT and CDR2 YNNKEL (reference sequence). Trimming took 0 bases from V and 4 from J, leaving 6 bases between them. CDR3 DNA: TGTGCCAGCAGCCAAGATCCCCGCTATGGCTACACCTTC. Protein sequence: CASSQDPRYGYTF. The whole variable domain, filled in from reference TRBV3-1 and TRBJ1-2, reads DTAVSQTPKYLVTQMGNDKSIKCEQNLGHDTMYWYKQDSKKFLKIMFSYNNKELIINETVPNRFSPKSPDKAHLNLHINSLELGDSAVYFCASSQDPRYGYTFGSGTRLTVV.

A few counts support this clonotype. The J gene is TRBJ2-5, the V gene TRBV29-1; the D gene is possibly TRBD1 (7 bases). Germline lookup yields CDR1 SQVTM and CDR2 ANQGSEA. Trimming pared 1 base from V and 1 base from J, leaving 10 bases between. The CDR3 contains 14 residues. In DNA form, the CDR3 reads TGCAGCGTTGAAGGACAGGGACTCCAAGAGACCCAGTACTTC. Its protein product is CSVEGQGLQETQYF.

There are a few counts of this clonotype. The chain employs TRBV5-6 and TRBJ1-1, with TRBD1 identical over 8 bases. CDR1 SGHDT and CDR2 YYEEEE come from the germline V gene. The ends lost 3 bases at V and 9 bases at J; junction bases unmatched: 4. This CDR3 contains 12 residues. The CDR3 sequence: CASSWGQVQAFF. Here the CDR3 DNA reads TGTGCCAGCAGCTGGGGACAGGTTCAAGCTTTCTTT.

The table lists this clonotype with many counts. The V and J genes are TRBV27 and TRBJ2-7, with no clear D. V was cut by 4 bases and J by 0 bases, with 16 bases left in between. Per the germline V gene, CDR1 is MNHEY and CDR2 is SMNVEV (reference sequence). This CDR3 spans 16 amino acids. CDR3 in DNA: TGTGCCAGCAGTTCCCTGACTGCTTACGCCTCCTACGAGCAGTACTTC. Residues: CASSSLTAYASYEQYF.

The J gene is TRBJ1-1, the V gene TRBV5-1; D is possibly TRBD1 (5 bases). Trimming pared 3 bases from V and 1 base from J, leaving 13 bases between. The CDR3 has 15 residues. Looked up from germline, CDR1 is SGHRS and CDR2 is YFSETQ. As DNA, the CDR3 is TGCGCCAGCAGCTGGAGCGGGACCGCGAACACTGAAGCTTTCTTT. Amino acid sequence: CASSWSGTANTEAFF. Looking up the rest from reference TRBV5-1 and TRBJ1-1 gives the full variable domain: KAGVTQTPRYLIKTRGQQVTLSCSPISGHRSVSWYQQTPGQGLQFLFEYFSETQRNKGNFPGRFSGRQFSNSRSEMNVSTLELGDSALYLCASSWSGTANTEAFFGQGTRLTVV.

This clonotype was found a few times. The chain couples TRBV2 to TRBJ2-5; TRBD1 might be the D (6 bases). V lost 9 bases and J lost 1, with 15 bases in between. There are 14 residues in the CDR3. Germline CDR1 reads SNHLY; CDR2 reads FYNNEI. CDR3 nucleotide sequence: TGTGCCAGTATTAGGGACATCATCCAAGAGACCCAGTACTTC. Translating gives CASIRDIIQETQYF.

This clonotype was counted between two and nine times. This chain joins TRBV7-9 and TRBJ2-5; D not resolved. Germline values: CDR1 SEHNR, CDR2 FQNEAQ (reference sequence). This CDR3 contains 15 residues. V lost 2 bases, J lost 5 bases, and 15 bases lay in between. Here the CDR3 reads CASSLQVGLVETQYF. The CDR3 nucleotides are TGTGCCAGCAGCTTACAAGTGGGGTTGGTGGAGACCCAGTACTTC. Looking up the rest from reference TRBV7-9 and TRBJ2-5 gives the full variable domain: DTGVSQNPRHKITKRGQNVTFRCDPISEHNRLYWYRQTLGQGPEFLTYFQNEAQLEKSRLLSDRFSAERPKGSFSTLEIQRTEQGDSAMYLCASSLQVGLVETQYFGPGTRLLVL.

In this sample, this clonotype turned up many times. V usage is TRBV14 and J usage is TRBJ2-1, with 8 nucleotides matching TRBD1. With 4 bases clipped from V and 0 bases from J, the junction kept 5 bases outside the gene matches. This CDR3 spans 16 amino acids. Germline V gene sequence: CDR1 SGHDN, CDR2 FVKESK. The CDR3 nucleotides read TGTGCCAGCAGCCGTCCGGGACAGGACTCCTACAATGAGCAGTTCTTC. Its protein is CASSRPGQDSYNEQFF.

This clonotype was observed a few times. This chain links TRBV10-3 with TRBJ2-2, with D uncertain. V lost 10 bases to trimming and J lost 4 bases, with 13 bases between them. The CDR3 consists of 13 residues. Germline loops: CDR1 ENHRY, CDR2 SYGVKD. In DNA form, the CDR3 reads TGTGCCACCCGAGAGCCGAGCACCGGGGAGCTGTTTTTT. This sequence encodes CATREPSTGELFF.

This chain joins TRBV29-1 and TRBJ2-3; 7 positions match TRBD2. The junction had 5 bases not matched to a gene; V was cut back by 4 bases and J by 4 bases. The V gene's germline CDR1 is SQVTM and CDR2 ANQGSEA. This CDR3 is built from 13 residues. CDR3 protein: CSVGTRLSDTQYF. The CDR3 DNA sequence: TGCAGCGTTGGGACTAGACTTTCAGATACGCAGTATTTT.

The V call is TRBV19, the J call TRBJ2-1; 9 bases map to TRBD2. This CDR3 region has 15 residues. Germline V gene sequence: CDR1 LNHDA, CDR2 SQIVND (reference sequence). V trimming: 4 bases; J trimming: 5 bases; junction bases outside the gene matches: 6. CDR3 sequence: CASSSLGLANNEQFF. For the CDR3, the DNA is TGTGCCAGTAGTAGCCTCGGACTAGCGAACAATGAGCAGTTCTTC.

This clonotype was detected only a few times. This rearrangement joins TRBV4-1 to TRBJ2-5; D may be TRBD1 or TRBD2 (5 bases each). Trimming cost V 4 bases and J 1 base, with 13 bases left between them. Germline CDR1 reads MGHRA; CDR2 reads YSYEKL. The CDR3 is 15 residues long. CDR3 bases: TGCGCCAGCAGCCCGGGGCAGGACGTCCAAGAGACCCAGTACTTC. Its protein product is CASSPGQDVQETQYF.

The V and J genes are TRBV6-5 and TRBJ2-1; 12 nucleotides match TRBD2. With V trimmed by 0 bases and J by 0 bases, 3 bases remained unmatched. CDR3 length equals 18 residues. The germline gives CDR1 MNHEY, CDR2 SVGAGI. CDR3 in DNA: TGTGCCAGCAGTTACTCAGGACTAGCGGGGAGCTCCTACAATGAGCAGTTCTTC. Translating it yields CASSYSGLAGSSYNEQFF.

This clonotype was counted only a few times. The genes are TRBV28 and TRBJ2-5, with 7 bases aligning to TRBD1. With 4 bases clipped from V and 3 bases from J, the junction kept 8 bases outside the gene matches. Germline CDR1 is MDHEN and CDR2 is SYDVKM. The CDR3 sequence is 15 residues long. CDR3: CASSSPGTAEETQYF. CDR3 bases: TGTGCCAGCAGTTCGCCCGGGACAGCGGAAGAGACCCAGTACTTC.

This clonotype was detected ten times or more. The chain links TRBV12-3 or TRBV12-4 to TRBJ1-2; 8 nucleotides align to TRBD1. The J segment lost 2 bases and the V segment lost 6 bases, leaving 5 bases of the junction unmatched. CDR3 length: 14 amino acids. CDR3 bases: TGTGCCAGCAGGAAGGGGACAGGCAACTATGGCTACACCTTC. Translating gives CASRKGTGNYGYTF.

Only a few counts were recorded for this clonotype. This chain joins TRBV12-3 or TRBV12-4 and TRBJ2-5; 11 positions agree with TRBD1. CDR3 size: 17 residues. V shed 6 bases, J shed 3 bases, and the junction held 12 bases outside the gene matches. CDR3 region: CASSRNPGTGGKETQYF. The CDR3 nucleotides read TGTGCCAGCAGCCGTAATCCCGGGACAGGGGGAAAAGAGACCCAGTACTTC.

V usage is TRBV2 and J usage is TRBJ2-7; either TRBD1 or TRBD2 may supply D (5 bases each). CDR3 size: 13 residues. Germline V lookup: CDR1 SNHLY, CDR2 FYNNEI. Trimming took off 6 bases at V and 5 bases at J, with 14 bases between the two ends. The CDR3 is CASSPRGSDEQYV. CDR3 coding DNA: TGTGCCAGCAGCCCCCGGGGCTCGGACGAGCAGTACGTC.

Many counts were recorded for this clonotype. The V gene is TRBV12-3 or TRBV12-4, the J gene TRBJ2-5; D remains ambiguous. The V end lost 1 base, the J end lost 0 bases, and 9 bases lay between the germline ends. This CDR3 is 15 amino acids long. CDR3 sequence: CASSLGAIYQETQYF. The CDR3 coding sequence is TGTGCCAGCAGTTTAGGGGCAATTTACCAAGAGACCCAGTACTTC.

This rearrangement joins TRBV19 to TRBJ2-1; D perhaps matches TRBD2 (6 bases). The germline V gene has CDR1 LNHDA and CDR2 SQIVND (reference sequence). The CDR3 is made up of 19 amino acids. The germline V and J ends were trimmed by 5 bases and 0 bases, with 23 bases remaining between them. Here the CDR3 DNA reads TGTGCCAGTAGTGTGTCGCCGGGACTTCCTGAATCCTCCTACAATGAGCAGTTCTTC. It encodes CASSVSPGLPESSYNEQFF.

V and J are TRBV6-5 and TRBJ2-7; D unclear. Germline-derived CDR1 and CDR2 are MNHEY and SVGAGI. V was pared by 0 bases and J by 6 bases, with 12 bases between. The CDR3 runs to 14 residues. CDR3 in amino acids: CASSYSGNPGEQYV. The CDR3 DNA reads TGTGCCAGCAGTTACTCTGGCAATCCCGGCGAGCAGTACGTC.

This clonotype was detected only a few times. V gene TRBV19 combines with J gene TRBJ2-2; tentatively, D is TRBD2 (5 bases). The CDR3 consists of 13 residues. V lost 10 bases, J lost 3 bases, and 12 bases lay in between. CDR1 and CDR2 from the germline V gene are LNHDA and SQIVND (reference sequence). The DNA of the CDR3 is TGTGCCACCCCTAGCATTTACACCGGGGAGCTGTTTTTT. This encodes CATPSIYTGELFF.